One sample yielded the 12 T cell receptor beta chains listed below, sequenced in a study of OX40 agonist ivuxolimab in advanced cancers. Sequencing used immunoSEQ multiplex PCR; TCRdb keeps in-frame clones, though not all of them. The sample has about 75,000 clones, around 87% seen once. The sample in question was CD4+ or CD8+ T cells sorted from blood, obtained in a trial of the OX40 agonist ivuxolimab. All receptors derive from an adult with an advanced solid tumor such as melanoma, head and neck, liver or kidney cancer.

Here the CDR3 reads CASSLGVNTQYF. The DNA of the CDR3 is TGCGCCAGCAGCTTGGGGGTAAATACGCAGTATTTT. The V gene is TRBV5-1, the J gene TRBJ2-3; D call uncertain. V was trimmed by 0 bases and J by 7 bases, leaving 6 bases between them. Germline V gene lookup returns CDR1 SGHRS and CDR2 YFSETQ. CDR3 length equals 12 residues.

As to this clone: Other DNA sequences in the same sample also yield this CDR3. The J gene is TRBJ2-2, the V gene TRBV5-1; TRBD1 might be the D (6 bases). The V gene lost 0 bases and the J gene lost 7 bases, with 10 bases spanning the gap. The CDR3 totals 14 residues. CDR1 and CDR2 from the germline V gene are SGHRS and YFSETQ. The chain's CDR3 is CASSLVGGRGELFF. The CDR3 DNA reads as TGCGCCAGCAGCTTGGTTGGGGGCCGCGGGGAGCTGTTTTTT.

The chain employs TRBV2 and TRBJ2-1, with D uncertain. V was pared by 10 bases and J by 0 bases, with 13 bases between. CDR1 is SNHLY and CDR2 is FYNNEI in the germline V gene. The CDR3 has 14 amino acids. CDR3 amino acids: CAIIFGNSYNEQFF. CDR3 coding DNA: TGTGCCATCATTTTCGGAAACTCCTACAATGAGCAGTTCTTC.

The chain carries TRBV7-2 and TRBJ2-2; TRBD2 matches 7 bases. The CDR3 runs 16 residues. The germline V gene has CDR1 SGHTA and CDR2 FQGNSA. V lost 3 bases to trimming and J lost 0 bases; unmatched junction nucleotides: 4. The CDR3 sequence: CASSFGTTSNTGELFF. Here the CDR3 DNA reads TGTGCCAGCAGCTTCGGGACTACCTCGAACACCGGGGAGCTGTTTTTT.

CDR3 DNA sequence: TGTGCCAGCAGTTCAACAACTCTTACCATATATTTT. It encodes CASSSTTLTIYF. This chain joins TRBV25-1 and TRBJ1-3; D gene unclear. From germline, CDR1 is MGHDK and CDR2 SYGVNS. V was shortened by 5 bases and J by 10 bases, with 12 bases between the two germline ends. CDR3 size: 12 residues.

This clone showed up just a few times. The chain links TRBV2 to TRBJ2-7, with 10 bases aligning to TRBD2. CDR3 size: 15 residues. In germline, CDR1 is SNHLY, CDR2 FYNNEI. The J segment lost 1 base and the V segment lost 3 bases, leaving 3 bases of the junction unmatched. The DNA of the CDR3 is TGTGCCAGCAGTGAGGGAGCGGGGGGGTCCTACGAGCAGTACTTC. Amino acid sequence: CASSEGAGGSYEQYF.

The J gene is TRBJ1-2, the V gene TRBV6-5; D unresolved. The length of the CDR3 is 14 residues. Per germline, CDR1 MNHEY and CDR2 SVGAGI. Trimming cost V 5 bases and J 5 bases, with 15 bases left between them. The CDR3 sequence is CASSEEGWVYGYTF. The CDR3 DNA reads TGTGCCAGCAGTGAAGAAGGATGGGTGTATGGCTACACCTTC.

The CDR3 reads CASSIPAGTIGGYTF. The CDR3 bases are TGTGCCAGTAGTATTCCCGCCGGGACGATAGGAGGCTACACCTTC. The V gene is TRBV19, the J gene TRBJ1-2; the D gene is possibly TRBD1 (5 bases). This CDR3 comprises 15 residues. Germline values: CDR1 LNHDA, CDR2 SQIVND (reference sequence). The V and J ends lost 3 bases and 8 bases respectively, with 19 bases between them.

The chain links TRBV7-2 to TRBJ2-5, with D possibly being TRBD1 (8 bases). The better agreement between TRBJ2-7 and the DNA end casts doubt on the J call. The CDR3 runs 15 residues. Germline V gives CDR1 SGHTA, CDR2 FQGNSA. The CDR3 DNA follows: TGTGCCAGCAGTCGACAGGGGAGGGTCGACTACGAGCAGTACTTC. It is translated as CASSRQGRVDYEQYF.

The chain is built from TRBV5-1 and TRBJ1-1, with no clear D. Germline V gene sequence: CDR1 SGHRS, CDR2 YFSETQ. There are 16 residues in the CDR3. The V end was cut by 4 bases, the J end by 1 base, with 17 bases between. The CDR3 sequence is CASSRTPVAGNTEAFF. CDR3 bases: TGCGCCAGCAGCCGCACCCCTGTAGCTGGGAACACTGAAGCTTTCTTT. Supplemented by reference TRBV5-1 and TRBJ1-1, the full variable domain reads KAGVTQTPRYLIKTRGQQVTLSCSPISGHRSVSWYQQTPGQGLQFLFEYFSETQRNKGNFPGRFSGRQFSNSRSEMNVSTLELGDSALYLCASSRTPVAGNTEAFFGQGTRLTVV.

The genes are TRBV2 and TRBJ1-1, with D possibly being TRBD1 (6 bases). Germline CDR1 reads SNHLY; CDR2 reads FYNNEI. CDR3 length: 13 amino acids. V was shortened by 7 bases and J by 7 bases, with 16 bases between the two germline ends. The chain's CDR3 is CASTEGGQGEAFF. CDR3 coding DNA: TGTGCCAGCACCGAGGGGGGGCAGGGTGAAGCTTTCTTT.

The chain is built from TRBV30 and TRBJ1-4, with D uncertain. The CDR3 extends over 11 amino acids. CDR1 GTSNPN and CDR2 SVGIG come from the germline V gene (reference sequence). The V gene lost 5 bases and the J gene lost 5 bases, with 6 bases spanning the gap. The CDR3 spells CAWGANEKLFF. CDR3 nucleotides: TGTGCCTGGGGAGCCAATGAAAAACTGTTTTTT.